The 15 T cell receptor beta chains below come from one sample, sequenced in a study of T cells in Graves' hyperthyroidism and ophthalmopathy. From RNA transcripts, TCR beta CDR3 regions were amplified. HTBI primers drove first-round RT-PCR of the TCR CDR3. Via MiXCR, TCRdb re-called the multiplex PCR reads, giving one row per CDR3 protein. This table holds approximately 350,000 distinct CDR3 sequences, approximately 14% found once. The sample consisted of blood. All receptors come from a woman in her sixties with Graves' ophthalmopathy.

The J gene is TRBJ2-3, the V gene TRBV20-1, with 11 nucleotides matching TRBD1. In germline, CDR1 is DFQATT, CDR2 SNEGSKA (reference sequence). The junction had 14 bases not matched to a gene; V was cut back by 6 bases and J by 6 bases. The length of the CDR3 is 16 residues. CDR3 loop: CSAGQGATSGSDTQYF. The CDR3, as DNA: TGCAGTGCCGGACAGGGGGCGACTAGCGGTTCTGATACGCAGTATTTT.

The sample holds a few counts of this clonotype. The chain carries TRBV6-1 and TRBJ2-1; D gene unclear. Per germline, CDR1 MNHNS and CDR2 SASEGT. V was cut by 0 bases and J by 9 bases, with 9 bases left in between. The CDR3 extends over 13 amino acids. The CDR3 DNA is TGTGCCAGCAGTGAAGCGCGCCACGGTGAGCAGTTCTTC. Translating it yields CASSEARHGEQFF.

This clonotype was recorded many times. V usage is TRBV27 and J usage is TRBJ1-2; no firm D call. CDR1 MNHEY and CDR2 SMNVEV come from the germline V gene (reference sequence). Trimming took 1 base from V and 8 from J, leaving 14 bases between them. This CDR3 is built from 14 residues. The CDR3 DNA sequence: TGTGCCAGCAGTTTATGGGCGGGTGAAAGGGGCTACACCTTC. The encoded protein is CASSLWAGERGYTF.

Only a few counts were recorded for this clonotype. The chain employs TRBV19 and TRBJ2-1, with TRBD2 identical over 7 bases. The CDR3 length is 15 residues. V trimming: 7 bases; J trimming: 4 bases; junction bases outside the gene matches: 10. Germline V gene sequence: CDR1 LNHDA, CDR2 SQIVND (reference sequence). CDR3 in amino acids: CASKAGRGEYNEQFF. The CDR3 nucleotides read TGTGCCAGTAAGGCCGGCCGGGGGGAATACAATGAGCAGTTCTTC.

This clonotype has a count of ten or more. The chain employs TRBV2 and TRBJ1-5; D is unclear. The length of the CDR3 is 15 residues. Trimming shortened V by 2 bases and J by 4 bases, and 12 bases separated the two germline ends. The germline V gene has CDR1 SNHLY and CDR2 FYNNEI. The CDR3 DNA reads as TGTGCCAGCAGTGAATCGGCAGCGCGAAATCAGCCCCAGCATTTT. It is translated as CASSESAARNQPQHF.

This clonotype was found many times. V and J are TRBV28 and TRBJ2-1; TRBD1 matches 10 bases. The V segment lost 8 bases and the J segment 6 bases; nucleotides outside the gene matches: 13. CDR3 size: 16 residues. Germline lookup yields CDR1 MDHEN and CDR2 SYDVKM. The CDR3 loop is CASVSSGTGASNEQFF. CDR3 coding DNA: TGTGCCAGCGTCTCGTCCGGGACAGGGGCCTCCAATGAGCAGTTCTTC.

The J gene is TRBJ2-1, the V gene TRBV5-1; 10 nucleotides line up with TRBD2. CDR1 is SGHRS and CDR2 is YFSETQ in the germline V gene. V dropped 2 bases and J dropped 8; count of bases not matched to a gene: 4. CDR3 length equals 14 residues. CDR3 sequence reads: CASSLAGGLDEQFF. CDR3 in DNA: TGCGCCAGCAGCTTAGCGGGAGGGCTCGATGAGCAGTTCTTC.

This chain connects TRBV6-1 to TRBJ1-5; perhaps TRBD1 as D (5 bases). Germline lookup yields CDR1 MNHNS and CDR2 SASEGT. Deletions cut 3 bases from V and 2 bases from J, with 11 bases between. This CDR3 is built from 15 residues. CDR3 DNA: TGTGCCAGCAGTGAGGGACCTACGGGCAATCAGCCCCAGCATTTT. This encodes CASSEGPTGNQPQHF.

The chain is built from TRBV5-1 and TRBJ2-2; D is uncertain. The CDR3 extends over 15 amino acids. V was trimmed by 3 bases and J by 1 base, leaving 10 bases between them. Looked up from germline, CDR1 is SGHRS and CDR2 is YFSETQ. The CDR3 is CASSSKVVNTGELFF. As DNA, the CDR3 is TGCGCCAGCAGCTCCAAGGTGGTGAACACCGGGGAGCTGTTTTTT.

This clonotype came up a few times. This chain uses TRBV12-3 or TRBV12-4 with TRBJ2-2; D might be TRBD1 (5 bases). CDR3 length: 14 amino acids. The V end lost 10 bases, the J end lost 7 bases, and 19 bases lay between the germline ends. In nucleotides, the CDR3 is TGTGCCACCTCCCAGACAGCCCCCCACGGGGAGCTGTTTTTT. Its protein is CATSQTAPHGELFF.

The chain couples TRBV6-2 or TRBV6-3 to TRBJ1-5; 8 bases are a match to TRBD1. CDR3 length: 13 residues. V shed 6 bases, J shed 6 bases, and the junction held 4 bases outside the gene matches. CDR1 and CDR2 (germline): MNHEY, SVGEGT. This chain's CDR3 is CASRTGDPQPQHF. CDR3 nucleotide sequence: TGTGCCAGCAGGACAGGGGACCCTCAGCCCCAGCATTTT.

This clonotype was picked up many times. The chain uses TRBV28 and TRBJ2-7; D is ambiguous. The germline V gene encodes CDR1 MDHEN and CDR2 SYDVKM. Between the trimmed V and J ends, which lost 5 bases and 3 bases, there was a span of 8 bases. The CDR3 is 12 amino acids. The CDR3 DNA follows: TGTGCCAGCAGTATATCTAGCTACGAGCAGTACTTC. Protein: CASSISSYEQYF.

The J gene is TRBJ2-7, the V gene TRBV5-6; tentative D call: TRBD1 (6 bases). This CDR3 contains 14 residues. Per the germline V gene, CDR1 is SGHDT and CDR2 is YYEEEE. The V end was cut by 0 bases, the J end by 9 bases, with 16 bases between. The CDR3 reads CASSLAWQGHGQYF. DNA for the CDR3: TGTGCCAGCAGCTTGGCCTGGCAGGGGCACGGGCAGTACTTC.

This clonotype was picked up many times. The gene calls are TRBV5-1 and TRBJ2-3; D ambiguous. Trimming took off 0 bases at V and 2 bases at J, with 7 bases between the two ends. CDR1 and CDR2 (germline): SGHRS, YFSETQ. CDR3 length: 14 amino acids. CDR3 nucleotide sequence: TGCGCCAGCAGCTTGGTGGCAGACACAGATACGCAGTATTTT. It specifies CASSLVADTDTQYF.

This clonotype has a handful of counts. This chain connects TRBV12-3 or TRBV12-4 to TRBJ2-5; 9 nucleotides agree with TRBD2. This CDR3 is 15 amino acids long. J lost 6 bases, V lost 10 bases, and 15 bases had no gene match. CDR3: CAIEKGAGGPKTQYF. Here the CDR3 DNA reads TGTGCCATCGAAAAGGGGGCGGGAGGGCCGAAGACCCAGTACTTC.